These T cell receptor beta chains were read from a single sample in a study of beta chain features in type 1 diabetes. Assay: immunoSEQ multiplex PCR; the TCRdb copy retains only in-frame clones and omits some. The sample shows approximately 400,000 clones, more than 12% of them seen only once. The sequenced sample was naive CD4+ T cells from blood. These receptors all stem from a woman aged 18-29 years in good health. Each CDR3 is given with its conserved first and last residue. A D gene is named only where the DNA matches it firmly. Clone size is shown for a subset of rows, as once, few, many or a class of expanded clone.

D,J,length,size,V,DNA,CDR3
NA,TRBJ2-7,14,few,TRBV7-9,TGTGCCAGCAGCACCCAGGGTTTAACCTACGAGCAGTACTTC,CASSTQGLTYEQYF
TRBD1,TRBJ2-1,17,NA,TRBV4-2,TGTGCCAGCAGCCAAGATGGGAGACAGGGTCCCTTCAATGAGCAGTTCTTC,CASSQDGRQGPFNEQFF
NA,TRBJ2-5,14,NA,TRBV4-2,TGTGCCAGCAGCCTCCAGGGCTTCCAAGAGACCCAGTACTTC,CASSLQGFQETQYF
TRBD2,TRBJ2-1,16,few,TRBV19,TGTGCCAGTAGTACATGGACTAGCGGGAGAGACAATGAGCAGTTCTTC,CASSTWTSGRDNEQFF
NA,TRBJ1-4,14,few,TRBV6-6,TGTGCCAGCACCCAAGACAGTTTGAATGAAAAACTGTTTTTT,CASTQDSLNEKLFF
NA,TRBJ1-1,14,NA,TRBV5-1,TGCGCCAGCAGATCCCTTCGGAGTGACACTGAAGCTTTCTTT,CASRSLRSDTEAFF
NA,TRBJ1-1,14,NA,TRBV11-3,TGTGCCAGCAGCTTTAGCGGGCCGAACACTGAAGCTTTCTTT,CASSFSGPNTEAFF
NA,TRBJ2-3,12,NA,TRBV30,TGTGCCTGGAGCAGGGTCGCAGATACGCAGTATTTT,CAWSRVADTQYF
NA,TRBJ2-1,13,NA,TRBV6-1,TGTGCCAGTGCGCTTTTCCCCTACAATGAGCAGTTCTTC,CASALFPYNEQFF
NA,TRBJ1-1,15,NA,TRBV19,TGTGCCAGTAGTATAGACGCGAGGGCCGCGGCTGAAGCTTTCTTT,CASSIDARAAAEAFF
TRBD2,TRBJ2-5,18,few,TRBV27,TGTGCCAGCAGTTTATCGGAGACTAGCGGGAGGGCCGGAGAGACCCAGTACTTC,CASSLSETSGRAGETQYF
TRBD1,TRBJ1-1,14,NA,TRBV30,TGTGCCTGGAAAAGGACAGGGCAGAACACTGAAGCTTTCTTT,CAWKRTGQNTEAFF
TRBD1,TRBJ2-1,13,NA,TRBV5-4,TGTGCCAGCAGCTTGCCACAGGGGTTTGAGCAGTTCTTC,CASSLPQGFEQFF
TRBD1,TRBJ2-7,16,NA,TRBV23-1,TGCGCCAGCAGCCGGAATCCGGGACAGAAGCTGAACGAGCAGTACTTC,CASSRNPGQKLNEQYF
NA,TRBJ2-7,13,NA,TRBV7-9,TGTGCCAGCAGCTCGCCAGGGAACTACGAGCAGTACTTC,CASSSPGNYEQYF
NA,TRBJ2-7,13,NA,TRBV2,TGTGCCAGCAGTGAAACCAGGCTTTACGAGCAGTACTTC,CASSETRLYEQYF
NA,TRBJ2-4,14,NA,TRBV30,TGTGCCTGGAGTCCTCTCACTAGCACGGACATTCAGTACTTC,CAWSPLTSTDIQYF
NA,TRBJ2-3,12,NA,TRBV29-1,TGCAGCGTTGTTTCGTCCACAGATACGCAGTATTTT,CSVVSSTDTQYF
NA,TRBJ2-1,15,NA,TRBV9,TGTGCCAGCAGCACCAGGGACACCTCCTACAATGAGCAGTTCTTC,CASSTRDTSYNEQFF
TRBD1,TRBJ2-7,15,NA,TRBV27,TGTGCCAGCCGTTCCCCCGGGACAGCAACCTACGAGCAGTACTTC,CASRSPGTATYEQYF
TRBD2,TRBJ2-1,16,few,TRBV5-1,TGCGCCAGCAGCTTTACCGCCGGGACTAGCTACAATGAGCAGTTCTTC,CASSFTAGTSYNEQFF
NA,TRBJ1-1,14,once,TRBV25-1,TGTGCCAGCAGTGACTCTCTGGGCAGGGTAACAGCTTTCTTT,CASSDSLGRVTAFF
NA,TRBJ2-4,11,few,TRBV7-2,TGTGCCAGCAGCCCCCGGAACATTCAGTACTTC,CASSPRNIQYF
NA,TRBJ2-5,15,NA,TRBV7-9,TGTGCCAGCAGCTTACTACTCCAAGCGGGAGAGACCCAGTACTTC,CASSLLLQAGETQYF
NA,TRBJ2-1,11,few,TRBV10-3,TGTGCCATCAGTGGTCTGAATGAGCAGTTCTTC,CAISGLNEQFF
NA,TRBJ1-5,13,NA,TRBV30,TGTGCCTGGAGTAGTTCCGGGGTTCAGCCCCAGCATTTT,CAWSSSGVQPQHF
NA,TRBJ2-7,15,few,TRBV28,TGTGCCAGCAGTCCCCCACTGACAGGCACCTACGAGCAGTACTTC,CASSPPLTGTYEQYF
TRBD1,TRBJ1-5,15,NA,TRBV15,TGTGCCACCAGCAGAGACAGGGGGCGAGGACAGCCCCAGCATTTT,CATSRDRGRGQPQHF
TRBD2,TRBJ2-2,17,few,TRBV9,TGTGCCAGCAGCGTAGACGATGCGGGAGGGCCAATCGGGGAGCTGTTTTTT,CASSVDDAGGPIGELFF
NA,TRBJ2-7,15,NA,TRBV19,TGTGCCAGTAGTCGTGCGCCAGGAGGAGGGTACGAGCAGTACTTC,CASSRAPGGGYEQYF
NA,TRBJ1-2,15,few,TRBV18,TGTGCCAGCTCACCACTACAGGGACAAAACTATGGCTACACCTTC,CASSPLQGQNYGYTF
TRBD1,TRBJ2-5,15,NA,TRBV7-8,TGTGCCAGCAGCTTAGCCAGGACAGGGAAAGAGACCCAGTACTTC,CASSLARTGKETQYF
NA,TRBJ2-1,18,NA,TRBV29-1,TGCAGCGTTGTCCATTTCTGGAGCGAGGTTGTAGGCGGGAATGAGCAGTTCTTC,CSVVHFWSEVVGGNEQFF
NA,TRBJ2-6,14,NA,TRBV5-4,TGTGCCAGCAGCCCAGGAGGTGGGGCCAACGTCCTGACTTTC,CASSPGGGANVLTF
NA,TRBJ2-1,14,NA,TRBV30,TGTGCCTGGAGTAGGCCGGGTACTTACAATGAGCAGTTCTTC,CAWSRPGTYNEQFF
TRBD2,TRBJ2-2,15,NA,TRBV5-1,TGCGCCAGCCGACTAGCGGGAGGGAACACCGGGGAGCTGTTTTTT,CASRLAGGNTGELFF
NA,TRBJ2-7,12,NA,TRBV28,TGTGCCAGCAGCTCAAGCCCCTCCGAGCAGTACTTC,CASSSSPSEQYF
TRBD1,TRBJ1-2,16,few,TRBV28,TGTGCCAGCAGCCCGATGGACAGGGAGTTCCTGAGTGGCTACACCTTC,CASSPMDREFLSGYTF
TRBD2,TRBJ2-7,15,NA,TRBV15,TGTGCCACCAGCAGAGTAGCGGGAGGGCAAAGCGAGCAGTACTTC,CATSRVAGGQSEQYF
NA,TRBJ2-1,14,NA,TRBV7-9,TGTGCCAGCAGCTTGGGCAGGCTTGTTGATGAGCAGTTCTTC,CASSLGRLVDEQFF
TRBD1,TRBJ1-5,16,NA,TRBV28,TGTGCCTCCGCGGGACAGGGGCTGTATGGCAATCAGCCCCAGCATTTT,CASAGQGLYGNQPQHF